Shown below are 6 T cell receptor beta chains from a single sample sequenced in a study of cytomegalovirus exposure and HLA in healthy donors. In the PCR, 60 Vbeta and 13 Jbeta primers were used. Profiling relied on immunoSEQ multiplex PCR, and the TCRdb table lists in-frame clones only, not all of them. Among under 110,000 clones listed, about 70% were seen once. The specimen sequenced was PBMCs. The receptors come from a woman between 40 and 55 years old in good health and CMV-seronegative.

The chain joins TRBV6-1 to TRBJ2-2; D not certain. Germline CDR1 is MNHNS and CDR2 is SASEGT. V was clipped by 5 bases and J by 5 bases, with 12 bases between them. The CDR3 has 14 amino acids. CDR3 loop: CASSLGSPTGELFF. The CDR3 DNA sequence: TGTGCCAGCAGTTTGGGCAGTCCAACCGGGGAGCTGTTTTTT.

This chain uses TRBV5-4 with TRBJ1-2, with D tentatively TRBD1 (5 bases). CDR1 SGHNT and CDR2 YYREEE come from the germline V gene (reference sequence). The CDR3 loop spans 16 amino acids. Trimming shortened V by 4 bases and J by 2 bases, and 18 bases separated the two germline ends. The CDR3 DNA reads as TGTGCCAGCAGCCCCGATCCTCACGCAGGGAACTATGGCTACACCTTC. Its translation: CASSPDPHAGNYGYTF.

The rearrangement links TRBV5-1 to TRBJ2-7; TRBD1 is a possible D gene (6 bases). Germline V gene sequence: CDR1 SGHRS, CDR2 YFSETQ. The V gene lost 5 bases and the J gene lost 3 bases, with 12 bases spanning the gap. This CDR3 spans 13 amino acids. The CDR3 region has the DNA TGCGCCAGCAGGTCGCAGGGGCTCTACGAGCAGTACTTC. Translation gives CASRSQGLYEQYF.

The gene calls are TRBV7-9 and TRBJ2-1; 10 nucleotides match TRBD1. Germline V gives CDR1 SEHNR, CDR2 FQNEAQ (reference sequence). J lost 10 bases, V lost 5 bases, and 5 bases had no gene match. This CDR3 has 13 residues. The CDR3 protein is CASSHDRGPEQFF. The CDR3, as DNA: TGTGCCAGCAGCCACGACAGGGGGCCGGAGCAGTTCTTC.

This clone has just one count. This sequence joins TRBV29-1 and TRBJ1-2; 7 bases agree with TRBD1. The CDR3 is 13 amino acids. The ends lost 1 base at V and 6 bases at J; junction bases unmatched: 5. CDR1 is SQVTM, CDR2 ANQGSEA, per germline. The CDR3 here is CSVEAKGTDGYTF. CDR3 sequence (DNA): TGCAGCGTTGAAGCAAAGGGGACAGATGGCTACACCTTC.

This clone was counted only a few times. The rearrangement links TRBV27 to TRBJ2-7, with 10 bases matching TRBD2. This CDR3 region has 13 residues. Germline trimming cut 6 bases from V and 6 bases from J; bases unmatched to any gene: 5. Per germline, CDR1 MNHEY and CDR2 SMNVEV (reference sequence). The chain's CDR3 is CASRSGRAGEQYF. CDR3 nucleotide sequence: TGTGCCAGCAGAAGCGGGAGGGCCGGCGAGCAGTACTTC.